The sequence of this T cell receptor beta chain was determined in a study of blood T cell repertoires in COVID-19. For the study at large: Acute-phase and convalescent COVID-19 samples originated in the United States, Italy and Spain.

The germline CDR1 and CDR2 sequences are MRHNA and SNTAGT. The CDR3 totals 16 residues. The V and J ends lost 0 bases and 0 bases respectively, with 11 bases between them. Sequencing was performed with immunoSEQ multiplex PCR; in TCRdb, only in-frame clones are kept and a portion is missing. In the table there are about 180,000 clones, approximately 88% of which are singletons. Only one count was recorded for this clone. What was sequenced was peripheral blood. The V call is TRBV6-4, the J call TRBJ1-2; D uncertain. This sequence originates from a woman younger than 45 with acute or convalescent COVID-19. CDR3 DNA sequence: TGTGCCAGCAGTGACTCGATCTGGCCCTCTAACTATGGCTACACCTTC. Residues: CASSDSIWPSNYGYTF.